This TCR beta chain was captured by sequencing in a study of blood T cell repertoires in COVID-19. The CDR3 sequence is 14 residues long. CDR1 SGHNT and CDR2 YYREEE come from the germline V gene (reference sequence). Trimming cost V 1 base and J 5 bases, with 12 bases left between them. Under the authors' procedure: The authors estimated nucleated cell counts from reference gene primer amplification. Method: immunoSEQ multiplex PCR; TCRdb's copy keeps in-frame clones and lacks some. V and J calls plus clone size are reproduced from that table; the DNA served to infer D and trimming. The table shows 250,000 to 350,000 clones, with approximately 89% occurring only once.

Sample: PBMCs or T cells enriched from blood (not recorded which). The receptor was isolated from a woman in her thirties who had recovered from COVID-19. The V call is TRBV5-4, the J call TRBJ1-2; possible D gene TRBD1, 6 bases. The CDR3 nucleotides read TGTGCCAGCAGCTTGAAGGCAGGGGAGTATGGCTACACCTTC. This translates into CASSLKAGEYGYTF.